The 18 T cell receptor beta chains below all came from one sample that was sequenced in a study of OX40 agonist ivuxolimab in advanced cancers. Using immunoSEQ multiplex PCR, the repertoire was profiled, and TCRdb retains in-frame clones only, with some absent. Among about 36,000 clones listed, around 80% were seen once. The sample in question was CD4+ or CD8+ T cells sorted from blood, obtained in a trial of the OX40 agonist ivuxolimab. The receptors shown here come from an adult with an advanced solid tumor such as melanoma, head and neck, liver or kidney cancer.

The chain employs TRBV9 and TRBJ2-4, with D hard to call. Germline-derived CDR1 and CDR2 are SGDLS and YYNGEE. V dropped 3 bases and J dropped 9 bases, with 13 bases sitting between them. CDR3 length: 13 residues. CDR3 sequence reads: CASSAVGMGIQYF. CDR3 bases: TGTGCCAGCAGCGCCGTGGGGATGGGCATTCAGTACTTC.

In this sample, this clone turned up once. The chain joins TRBV6-5 to TRBJ2-3; weak D call: TRBD2 (6 bases). Trimming removed 8 bases from V and 7 bases from J, with 19 bases in between. Germline CDR1 is MNHEY and CDR2 is SVGAGI. This CDR3 is 14 amino acids long. CDR3 loop: CASHMAGGSYTQYF. In DNA form, the CDR3 reads TGTGCCAGCCATATGGCCGGGGGATCATATACGCAGTATTTT.

V and J are TRBV19 and TRBJ2-3; the D is unclear. This CDR3 has 15 amino acids. Germline V gene data show CDR1 as LNHDA and CDR2 as SQIVND (reference sequence). V lost 3 bases to trimming and J lost 0 bases, with 10 bases between them. The CDR3 DNA follows: TGTGCCAGTAGTATTGGGCTACCAAGCACAGATACGCAGTATTTT. Translating gives CASSIGLPSTDTQYF.

The gene calls are TRBV7-6 and TRBJ2-7; either TRBD1 or TRBD2 may supply D (6 bases each). Germline CDR1 SGHVS, CDR2 FNYEAQ. The CDR3 is made up of 16 amino acids. V was shortened by 2 bases and J by 4 bases, with 18 bases between the two germline ends. CDR3 amino acids: CASSLKGGPPLYEQYF. CDR3 coding DNA: TGTGCCAGCAGCTTAAAGGGGGGCCCCCCCCTATACGAGCAGTACTTC. The whole variable domain, remainder taken from reference TRBV7-6 and TRBJ2-7, is GAGVSQSPRYKVTKRGQDVALRCDPISGHVSLYWYRQALGQGPEFLTYFNYEAQQDKSGLPNDRFSAERPEGSISTLTIQRTEQRDSAMYRCASSLKGGPPLYEQYFGPGTRLTVT.

The CDR3 sequence: CASSLEVGSPLHF. The CDR3 region has the DNA TGTGCCAGCAGCTTGGAAGTCGGGTCACCCCTCCACTTT. This sequence joins TRBV5-8 and TRBJ1-6; D remains unclear. The CDR3 consists of 13 residues. V lost 0 bases and J 10 bases, leaving 8 bases between the germline ends. Germline CDR1 reads SGHTS; CDR2 reads YDEGEE. The variable domain in full, with the rest retrieved from reference TRBV5-8 and TRBJ1-6, is EAGVTQSPTHLIKTRGQQATLRCSPISGHTSVYWYQQALGLGLQFLLWYDEGEERNRGNFPPRFSGRQFPNYSSELNVNALELEDSALYLCASSLEVGSPLHFGNGTRLTVT.

In DNA, the CDR3 is TGTGCCAGCAGCTTAGGAGTATGGGGAGGAACTGAAGCTTTCTTT. Translation: CASSLGVWGGTEAFF. The chain has TRBV7-8 and TRBJ1-1; D ambiguous. Per the germline V gene, CDR1 is SGHVS and CDR2 is FQNEAQ. Trimming took 1 base from V and 5 from J, leaving 14 bases between them. This CDR3 is 15 amino acids long.

The chain joins TRBV18 to TRBJ2-3; D unresolved. The CDR3 is 12 residues long. Per germline, CDR1 KGHSH and CDR2 LQKENI. The V and J ends lost 2 bases and 4 bases respectively, with 4 bases between them. CDR3 bases: TGTGCCAGCTCACCATCGCCAGATACGCAGTATTTT. Amino acids: CASSPSPDTQYF. Filled out from reference TRBV18 and TRBJ2-3, the complete variable domain reads NAGVMQNPRHLVRRRGQEARLRCSPMKGHSHVYWYRQLPEEGLKFMVYLQKENIIDESGMPKERFSAEFPKEGPSILRIQQVVRGDSAAYFCASSPSPDTQYFGPGTRLTVL.

The CDR3: CSVDTLAGGNEQFF. The DNA for the CDR3 is TGCAGCGTCGATACACTAGCGGGGGGAAATGAGCAGTTCTTC. The chain is built from TRBV29-1 and TRBJ2-1, with 12 bases aligning to TRBD2. CDR1 is SQVTM, CDR2 ANQGSEA, per germline. The length of the CDR3 is 14 residues. The V gene end was trimmed by 6 bases and the J gene end by 7 bases; junction bases not matched to a gene: 7.

V gene TRBV7-9 combines with J gene TRBJ1-5, with 7 nucleotides matching TRBD1. V shed 5 bases and J 0 bases; nucleotides not matched to a gene: 4. The CDR3 has 15 amino acids. Germline CDR1 and CDR2: SEHNR and FQNEAQ (reference sequence). The CDR3 DNA reads TGTGCCAGCAGCCTTACAGGGGATAGCAATCAGCCCCAGCATTTT. Protein: CASSLTGDSNQPQHF.

The rearrangement links TRBV27 to TRBJ1-5; 7 positions agree with TRBD1. Germline loops: CDR1 MNHEY, CDR2 SMNVEV (reference sequence). There are 19 residues in the CDR3. Trimming cost V 2 bases and J 5 bases; bases outside gene matches: 18. The CDR3 loop is CASSLRGPTGERFDQPQHF. In DNA, the CDR3 is TGTGCCAGCAGTTTAAGGGGTCCAACAGGGGAGAGGTTCGATCAGCCCCAGCATTTT.

The chain has TRBV5-6 and TRBJ1-1; D unresolved. Germline V gives CDR1 SGHDT, CDR2 YYEEEE. The CDR3 is made up of 15 amino acids. Trimming shortened V by 0 bases and J by 3 bases, and 12 bases separated the two germline ends. CDR3 in DNA: TGTGCCAGCAGCTTGGGAGGGATGAGGTACACTGAAGCTTTCTTT. Its translation is CASSLGGMRYTEAFF.

The rearrangement joins TRBV7-2 to TRBJ1-3; D is ambiguous. Germline CDR1 and CDR2: SGHTA and FQGNSA. The CDR3 contains 14 residues. Trimming removed 1 base from V and 3 bases from J, with 7 bases in between. Written as DNA, the CDR3 is TGTGCCAGCAGCTTAGGGATAGGTGGAAACACCATATATTTT. Its translation: CASSLGIGGNTIYF.

The chain links TRBV6-1 to TRBJ2-5, with TRBD1 identical over 7 bases. Germline assignment: CDR1 MNHNS and CDR2 SASEGT. The CDR3 is 13 residues long. The V gene end was trimmed by 5 bases and the J gene end by 5 bases; junction bases not matched to a gene: 5. The chain's CDR3 is CASSSGTAETQYF. For the CDR3, the DNA is TGTGCCAGCAGTTCCGGGACAGCGGAGACCCAGTACTTC.

This chain connects TRBV7-8 to TRBJ2-3; 11 positions agree with TRBD2. The CDR3 consists of 16 residues. Germline V gene lookup returns CDR1 SGHVS and CDR2 FQNEAQ. V trimming: 4 bases; J trimming: 4 bases; junction bases outside the gene matches: 7. CDR3 in amino acids: CASSSASGGRSDTQYF. For the CDR3, the DNA is TGTGCCAGCAGCTCCGCTAGCGGGGGGAGATCAGATACGCAGTATTTT. Supplemented by reference TRBV7-8 and TRBJ2-3, the full variable domain reads GAGVSQSPRYKVAKRGQDVALRCDPISGHVSLFWYQQALGQGPEFLTYFQNEAQLDKSGLPSDRFFAERPEGSVSTLKIQRTQQEDSAVYLCASSSASGGRSDTQYFGPGTRLTVL.

This clone was observed a handful of times. The chain uses TRBV4-1 and TRBJ1-3; D is unclear. This CDR3 contains 15 residues. Germline CDR1 and CDR2: MGHRA and YSYEKL. Trimming cost V 1 base and J 0 bases, with 7 bases left between them. The CDR3 DNA sequence: TGCGCCAGCAGCCAAGGTGAAAACTCTGGAAACACCATATATTTT. Protein sequence: CASSQGENSGNTIYF.

J is TRBJ2-3 and V is TRBV21-1; TRBD2, the D gene given by the table, was not confirmed from the DNA. TRBV21-1 is recorded as a pseudogene. This CDR3 has 14 residues. This CDR3 reads CASSFTSSADTQYF. The CDR3 DNA sequence: TGTGCCAGCAGCTTCACTAGCAGTGCAGATACGCAGTATTTT.

J is TRBJ2-3 and V is TRBV4-2, with a weak D call TRBD2 (5 bases). With 5 bases removed from V and 2 bases from J, the gap between germline ends came to 17 bases. The CDR3 is made up of 16 amino acids. Looked up from germline, CDR1 is LGHNA and CDR2 is YNFKEQ. As DNA, the CDR3 is TGTGCCAGCAGCTTCCCCCCGGGAACACTCACAGATACGCAGTATTTT. Translation: CASSFPPGTLTDTQYF.

The chain is built from TRBV28 and TRBJ2-7, with 12 bases that match TRBD2. The CDR3 runs to 16 residues. Germline V gene sequence: CDR1 MDHEN, CDR2 SYDVKM. The trim removed 5 bases at V and 3 bases at J, leaving 8 bases unmatched. DNA of the CDR3: TGTGCCAGCAGTAAGCTACTAGCGGGAGGTGGCTACGAGCAGTACTTC. Translating it yields CASSKLLAGGGYEQYF.